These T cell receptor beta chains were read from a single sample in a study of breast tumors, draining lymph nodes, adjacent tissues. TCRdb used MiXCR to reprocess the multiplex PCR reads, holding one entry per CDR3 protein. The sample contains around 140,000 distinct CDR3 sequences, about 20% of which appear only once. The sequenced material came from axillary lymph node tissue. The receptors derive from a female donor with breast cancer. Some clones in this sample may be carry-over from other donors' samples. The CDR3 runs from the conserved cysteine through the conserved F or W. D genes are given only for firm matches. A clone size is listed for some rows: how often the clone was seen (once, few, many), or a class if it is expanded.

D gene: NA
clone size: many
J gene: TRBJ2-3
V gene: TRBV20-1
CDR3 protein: CSARGAGDNTDTQYF
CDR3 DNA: TGCAGTGCTAGAGGGGCGGGGGACAACACAGATACGCAGTATTTT

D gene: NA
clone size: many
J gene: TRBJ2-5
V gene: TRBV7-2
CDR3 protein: CASSLGGVGQETQYF
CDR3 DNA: TGTGCCAGCAGCTTAGGTGGGGTAGGCCAAGAGACCCAGTACTTC

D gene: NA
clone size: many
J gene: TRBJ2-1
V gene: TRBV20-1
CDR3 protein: CSATRPGPGSEQFF
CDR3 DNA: TGCAGTGCTACGCGACCGGGACCTGGCAGTGAGCAGTTCTTC

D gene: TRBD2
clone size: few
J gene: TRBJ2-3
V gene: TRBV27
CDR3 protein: CASSKLAGGPGTDTQYF
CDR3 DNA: TGTGCCAGCAGTAAACTAGCGGGAGGGCCTGGTACAGATACGCAGTATTTT

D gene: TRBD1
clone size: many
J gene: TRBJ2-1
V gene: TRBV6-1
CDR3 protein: CASSSRTGPYNEQFF
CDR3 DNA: TGTGCCAGCAGTTCCCGGACAGGGCCCTACAATGAGCAGTTCTTC

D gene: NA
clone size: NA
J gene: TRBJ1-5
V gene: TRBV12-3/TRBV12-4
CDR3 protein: CASSSDWGGNQPQHF
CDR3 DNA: TGTGCCAGCAGTTCCGACTGGGGGGGTAATCAGCCCCAGCATTTT

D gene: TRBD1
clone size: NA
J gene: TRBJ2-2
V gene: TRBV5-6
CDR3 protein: CASSRRDRGIGDTGELFF
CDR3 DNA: TGTGCCAGCAGCCGTCGGGACAGGGGAATTGGTGACACCGGGGAGCTGTTTTTT

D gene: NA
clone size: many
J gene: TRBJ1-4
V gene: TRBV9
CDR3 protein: CASSGQGEEKLFF
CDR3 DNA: TGTGCCAGCAGCGGGCAGGGTGAAGAAAAACTGTTTTTT

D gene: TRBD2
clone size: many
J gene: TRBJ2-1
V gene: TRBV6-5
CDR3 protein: CASSYFGLAGYNEQFF
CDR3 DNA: TGTGCCAGCAGTTACTTTGGACTAGCGGGCTACAATGAGCAGTTCTTC

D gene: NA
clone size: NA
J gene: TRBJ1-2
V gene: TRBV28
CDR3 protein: CATQENYGYTF
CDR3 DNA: TGTGCTACCCAAGAGAACTATGGCTACACCTTC

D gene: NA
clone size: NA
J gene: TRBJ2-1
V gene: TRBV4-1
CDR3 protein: CASSRTWGSGDEQFF
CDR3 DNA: TGCGCCAGCAGCCGCACATGGGGGAGCGGCGATGAGCAGTTCTTC

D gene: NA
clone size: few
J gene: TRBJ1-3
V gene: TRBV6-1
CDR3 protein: CATTGPFSGNTIYF
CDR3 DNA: TGTGCCACGACCGGACCGTTCTCTGGAAACACCATATATTTT

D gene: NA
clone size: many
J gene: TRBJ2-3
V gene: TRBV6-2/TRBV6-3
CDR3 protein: CASKAGGTDTQYF
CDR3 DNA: TGTGCCAGCAAGGCAGGGGGCACAGATACGCAGTATTTT

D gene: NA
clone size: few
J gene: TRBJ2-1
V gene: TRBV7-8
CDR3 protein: CASSLIGTSFYNEQFF
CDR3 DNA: TGTGCCAGCAGCTTAATAGGGACAAGCTTCTACAATGAGCAGTTCTTC

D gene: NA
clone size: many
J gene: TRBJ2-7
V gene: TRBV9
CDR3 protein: CASRGDSYEQYF
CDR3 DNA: TGTGCCAGCAGGGGGGACTCCTACGAGCAGTACTTC

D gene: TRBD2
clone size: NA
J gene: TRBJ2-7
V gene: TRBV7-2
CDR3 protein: CASSLAGLAVDQRPSYEQYF
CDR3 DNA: TGTGCCAGCAGCTTAGCTGGGCTAGCGGTGGACCAGAGGCCCTCTTACGAGCAGTACTTC

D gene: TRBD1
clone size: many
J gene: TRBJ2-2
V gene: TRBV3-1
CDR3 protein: CASRQGARETGELFF
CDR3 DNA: TGTGCCAGCAGACAGGGGGCGCGTGAGACCGGGGAGCTGTTTTTT